These 28 T cell receptor beta chains share one sample of origin, sequenced in a study of blood T cell repertoires in COVID-19. Produced via immunoSEQ multiplex PCR; TCRdb's table is partial and in-frame only. The sample has 330,000 or so clones, roughly 87% seen once. Material: PBMCs or T cells enriched from blood (not recorded which). The receptors shown here come from a woman aged 25 to 45 who had recovered from COVID-19.

This chain connects TRBV2 to TRBJ1-2, with 9 bases matching TRBD1. The CDR3 contains 15 residues. Germline CDR1 SNHLY, CDR2 FYNNEI. V shed 6 bases, J shed 3 bases, and the junction held 8 bases outside the gene matches. The CDR3 region is CASRGQGLRDYGYTF. In DNA form, the CDR3 reads TGTGCCAGCAGGGGACAGGGTTTAAGGGACTATGGCTACACCTTC.

The gene calls are TRBV2 and TRBJ2-1; TRBD2 agrees at 8 bases. Germline CDR1 reads SNHLY; CDR2 reads FYNNEI. The J segment lost 5 bases and the V segment lost 7 bases, leaving 10 bases of the junction unmatched. CDR3 length: 15 residues. The CDR3 DNA is TGTGCCAGCACCCCGGGACTAGGACGCCACAATGAGCAGTTCTTC. Translation gives CASTPGLGRHNEQFF.

The V call is TRBV6-5, the J call TRBJ1-1; unclear D gene. From germline, CDR1 is MNHEY and CDR2 SVGAGI. With 2 bases removed from V and 3 bases from J, the gap between germline ends came to 13 bases. The CDR3 consists of 15 residues. CDR3 bases: TGTGCCAGCAGTTACGCCTCACGAGGCCACACTGAAGCTTTCTTT. Translation gives CASSYASRGHTEAFF.

The V and J genes are TRBV6-5 and TRBJ2-5; 14 nucleotides match TRBD2. This CDR3 contains 16 residues. Germline-derived CDR1 and CDR2 are MNHEY and SVGAGI. Trimming took 0 bases from V and 4 from J; bases not matched to a gene: 1. The CDR3 here is CASSYSTSGRAETQYF. The CDR3 nucleotides are TGTGCCAGCAGTTACTCGACTAGCGGGAGGGCAGAGACCCAGTACTTC.

This clone was observed a handful of times. The chain links TRBV7-9 to TRBJ2-3; 8 nucleotides agree with TRBD2. The CDR3 has 16 amino acids. Germline V gene data show CDR1 as SEHNR and CDR2 as FQNEAQ (reference sequence). V lost 5 bases to trimming and J lost 0 bases; unmatched junction nucleotides: 7. CDR3 sequence: CASSASSGWSTDTQYF. The CDR3 coding sequence is TGTGCCAGCAGCGCCTCTAGCGGGTGGAGCACAGATACGCAGTATTTT.

The chain carries TRBV28 and TRBJ2-7; TRBD1 agrees at 7 bases. The CDR3 length is 12 residues. Trimming removed 8 bases from V and 8 bases from J; junction bases left unmatched: 9. The germline V gene encodes CDR1 MDHEN and CDR2 SYDVKM. CDR3 loop: CASGGQPSKQYF. The CDR3 bases are TGTGCCAGCGGGGGACAGCCAAGTAAGCAGTACTTC.

The chain joins TRBV7-8 to TRBJ1-5, with a possible D match to TRBD1 (5 bases). V shed 8 bases and J shed 3 bases, with 20 bases lying between them. Germline V gene sequence: CDR1 SGHVS, CDR2 FQNEAQ. The CDR3 is made up of 16 amino acids. The CDR3 region is CASGSLDRDYNQPQHF. The CDR3 DNA follows: TGTGCCAGCGGGTCATTAGACCGGGACTACAATCAGCCCCAGCATTTT.

In its sample, this clone was seen a few times. V is TRBV6-1 and J is TRBJ1-5, with a weak D call TRBD1 (5 bases). Trimming left V 3 bases short and J 5 bases short, with 11 bases between. CDR1 is MNHNS and CDR2 is SASEGT in the germline V gene. The CDR3 is 14 residues long. CDR3 DNA: TGTGCCAGCAGTGATGTACAGGCAGATCAGCCCCAGCATTTT. This encodes CASSDVQADQPQHF.

This chain joins TRBV27 and TRBJ2-1; D uncertain. V lost 5 bases and J 6 bases, leaving 17 bases between the germline ends. Per germline, CDR1 MNHEY and CDR2 SMNVEV (reference sequence). The CDR3 is 15 amino acids. The chain's CDR3 is CASSLSRGDLNEQFF. The CDR3 DNA reads as TGTGCCAGCAGTCTAAGCCGAGGCGATCTCAATGAGCAGTTCTTC.

The gene calls are TRBV20-1 and TRBJ2-7, with 7 nucleotides matching TRBD2. This CDR3 comprises 14 residues. CDR1 DFQATT and CDR2 SNEGSKA come from the germline V gene (reference sequence). V shed 3 bases, J shed 4 bases, and the junction held 9 bases outside the gene matches. CDR3 sequence: CSASIQRGKYEQYF. The CDR3 DNA is TGCAGTGCTAGTATCCAGCGGGGAAAGTACGAGCAGTACTTC.

As for this clone: Other DNA variants within this sample encode the same CDR3. The gene calls are TRBV5-1 and TRBJ1-1; 7 positions match TRBD1. The CDR3 is made up of 15 amino acids. The V segment lost 0 bases and the J segment 5 bases; nucleotides outside the gene matches: 7. Germline V gene lookup returns CDR1 SGHRS and CDR2 YFSETQ. CDR3 bases: TGCGCCAGCAGCTTGGGACAGGGTTTGGCTACTGAAGCTTTCTTT. Amino acids: CASSLGQGLATEAFF.

The count of this clone is one. The J gene is TRBJ1-4, the V gene TRBV5-1; the D gene is possibly TRBD1 (6 bases). This CDR3 is built from 17 residues. V lost 0 bases, J lost 4 bases, and 16 bases lay in between. Germline CDR1 SGHRS, CDR2 YFSETQ. This CDR3 reads CASSLDPRDTDNEKLFF. The CDR3 DNA reads as TGCGCCAGCAGCTTGGACCCCCGGGACACAGATAATGAAAAACTGTTTTTT.

V gene TRBV4-2 combines with J gene TRBJ2-7; 7 nucleotides line up with TRBD2. The CDR3 covers 15 residues. V lost 0 bases to trimming and J lost 5 bases; unmatched junction nucleotides: 7. Germline V gene lookup returns CDR1 LGHNA and CDR2 YNFKEQ. CDR3 DNA: TGTGCCAGCAGCCAAGAGGGCGGGAGAGGTGACGAGCAGTACTTC. The encoded protein is CASSQEGGRGDEQYF.

The V call is TRBV27, the J call TRBJ2-7; a weak D match, TRBD2 (5 bases). V was pared by 5 bases and J by 6 bases, with 14 bases between. Germline CDR1 is MNHEY and CDR2 is SMNVEV (reference sequence). The CDR3 runs to 13 residues. The CDR3 nucleotides are TGTGCCAGCAGTGTACGGGGATTTCGCGAGCAGTACTTC. It translates to CASSVRGFREQYF.

V and J are TRBV2 and TRBJ2-1, with TRBD2 matching 8 bases. The germline CDR1 and CDR2 sequences are SNHLY and FYNNEI. Trimming cost V 1 base and J 7 bases; bases outside gene matches: 9. This CDR3 has 16 amino acids. The CDR3 spells CASSEGVNGGANEQFF. CDR3 bases: TGTGCCAGCAGTGAAGGTGTAAACGGGGGGGCGAATGAGCAGTTCTTC. Based on the CDR3 plus reference TRBV2 and TRBJ2-1, the full variable domain is EPEVTQTPSHQVTQMGQEVILRCVPISNHLYFYWYRQILGQKVEFLVSFYNNEISEKSEIFDDQFSVERPDGSNFTLKIRSTKLEDSAMYFCASSEGVNGGANEQFFGPGTRLTVL.

The genes are TRBV6-1 and TRBJ1-5; D remains unclear. In germline, CDR1 is MNHNS, CDR2 SASEGT. V lost 3 bases and J lost 10, with 13 bases in between. The CDR3 is 13 amino acids. DNA for the CDR3: TGTGCCAGCAGTGAGATTTGGGGAGCCCCCCAGCATTTT. This encodes CASSEIWGAPQHF.

The J gene is TRBJ1-3, the V gene TRBV7-8; D ambiguous. Per germline, CDR1 SGHVS and CDR2 FQNEAQ. CDR3 length: 14 amino acids. Trimming took off 1 base at V and 0 bases at J, with 4 bases between the two ends. As DNA, the CDR3 is TGTGCCAGCAGCTTAGACAGCTCTGGAAACACCATATATTTT. It yields the protein CASSLDSSGNTIYF.

CDR3 protein: CASSRWGGSYNEQFF. The CDR3 region has the DNA TGTGCCAGCAGCCGTTGGGGGGGGTCCTACAATGAGCAGTTCTTC. This chain joins TRBV9 and TRBJ2-1, with 7 bases fitting TRBD2. Germline V gene lookup returns CDR1 SGDLS and CDR2 YYNGEE. V shed 4 bases and J 1 base; nucleotides not matched to a gene: 5. This CDR3 has 15 residues.

The chain recombines TRBV4-1 with TRBJ2-5; 7 nucleotides align to TRBD2. Germline lookup yields CDR1 MGHRA and CDR2 YSYEKL. The CDR3 totals 13 residues. Trimming removed 5 bases from V and 5 bases from J; junction bases left unmatched: 5. The CDR3 is CASSFLRGETQYF. DNA for the CDR3: TGCGCCAGCAGCTTCTTGCGGGGGGAGACCCAGTACTTC.

CDR3 coding DNA: TGTGCCAGCAGTTACCCTCAGGGGTGGGGAACTGAAGCTTTCTTT. It codes for CASSYPQGWGTEAFF. The V gene is TRBV6-2 or TRBV6-3, the J gene TRBJ1-1; possibly TRBD1 for D (6 bases). The CDR3 is made up of 15 amino acids. The V end lost 2 bases, the J end lost 5 bases, and 15 bases lay between the germline ends. Germline lookup yields CDR1 MNHEY and CDR2 SVGEGT.

The J gene is TRBJ2-1, the V gene TRBV19, with 10 bases that match TRBD2. Germline V gene data show CDR1 as LNHDA and CDR2 as SQIVND (reference sequence). With 4 bases clipped from V and 3 bases from J, the junction kept 12 bases outside the gene matches. The CDR3 is made up of 18 amino acids. The CDR3, as DNA: TGTGCCAGTAGTAGACAGGGGCTAGCGGGAGACCTCTACAATGAGCAGTTCTTC. It translates to CASSRQGLAGDLYNEQFF.

The chain joins TRBV10-1 to TRBJ2-1; TRBD2 is a possible D gene (6 bases). Trimming left V 7 bases short and J 8 bases short, with 18 bases between. Germline CDR1 WNHNN, CDR2 SYGVQD (reference sequence). CDR3 length: 14 amino acids. CDR3 residues: CASTPDTWGDEQFF. The CDR3, as DNA: TGCGCCAGCACTCCAGACACATGGGGGGATGAGCAGTTCTTC.

The gene calls are TRBV2 and TRBJ1-5, with a tentative D call TRBD1 (6 bases). The CDR3 contains 18 residues. V dropped 4 bases and J dropped 0 bases, with 19 bases sitting between them. The germline V gene has CDR1 SNHLY and CDR2 FYNNEI. CDR3 residues: CASSVLATRGASNQPQHF. Written as DNA, the CDR3 is TGTGCCAGCAGTGTTCTCGCCACCCGGGGGGCTAGCAATCAGCCCCAGCATTTT.

This clone was seen a few times. The CDR3 sequence is CASSEGRATEAFF. DNA of the CDR3: TGTGCCAGCAGTGAGGGCAGGGCGACTGAAGCTTTCTTT. This chain links TRBV2 with TRBJ1-1, with TRBD1 as a possible D gene (5 bases). Germline loops: CDR1 SNHLY, CDR2 FYNNEI. This CDR3 is built from 13 residues. V was shortened by 3 bases and J by 5 bases, with 10 bases between the two germline ends.

The chain recombines TRBV30 with TRBJ1-2; 9 nucleotides align to TRBD1. CDR1 and CDR2 from the germline V gene are GTSNPN and SVGIG (reference sequence). CDR3 length: 13 residues. The V gene end was trimmed by 2 bases and the J gene end by 8 bases; junction bases not matched to a gene: 6. The CDR3 DNA reads TGTGCCTGGAGTACGGGACAGGGAGGCGGCTACACCTTC. The encoded protein is CAWSTGQGGGYTF.

The chain uses TRBV16 and TRBJ1-4; D remains unclear. The CDR3 extends over 15 amino acids. Between the trimmed V and J ends, which lost 4 bases and 4 bases, there was a span of 13 bases. Germline V gives CDR1 KGHSY, CDR2 FQNENV. The CDR3 reads CASSPQSQSNEKLFF. CDR3 sequence (DNA): TGTGCCAGCAGCCCACAATCGCAAAGTAATGAAAAACTGTTTTTT.

This rearrangement joins TRBV29-1 to TRBJ2-7; 11 bases are shared with TRBD1. V was clipped by 3 bases and J by 2 bases; unmatched bases: 9. CDR1 and CDR2 from the germline V gene are SQVTM and ANQGSEA. The CDR3 covers 16 residues. CDR3: CSVDAPGQGAPYEQYF. DNA of the CDR3: TGCAGCGTTGACGCTCCCGGACAGGGGGCTCCCTACGAGCAGTACTTC.

The J gene is TRBJ2-5, the V gene TRBV6-5, with a weak D call TRBD2 (6 bases). This CDR3 spans 15 amino acids. Germline V gene data show CDR1 as MNHEY and CDR2 as SVGAGI. The V end lost 5 bases, the J end lost 5 bases, and 18 bases lay between the germline ends. This CDR3 is CASSLIADTTETQYF. DNA of the CDR3: TGTGCCAGCAGTCTCATAGCGGATACAACGGAGACCCAGTACTTC.